What follows is one T cell receptor (beta chain) and its context. There are 15 residues in the CDR3. Germline-derived CDR1 and CDR2 are SGHRS and YFSETQ. Trimming took off 7 bases at V and 0 bases at J, with 11 bases between the two ends. These data come from a study of T cell responses to AZD1222 COVID-19 vaccine. Turning to the study itself: Both about-4-week and about-12-week second-dose recipients were combined.

Profiled with immunoSEQ multiplex PCR; TCRdb holds only in-frame clones, not every one. The profile covers 95,000 to 150,000 clones, with over 75% appearing a single time and just under 9.5% taken by the ten largest. This TCR was recovered from an adult in good health. This chain connects TRBV5-1 to TRBJ2-6; the D is unclear. Material: peripheral blood, obtained on day 0 of AZD1222 vaccination. The CDR3 DNA sequence: TGCGCCAGCGAGGCAGGACCCTCTGGGGCCAACGTCCTGACTTTC. Translated: CASEAGPSGANVLTF.